The following is a TCR beta chain sequence with its context. Its antigen remains unknown. PCR used 60 Vbeta primers and 13 Jbeta primers. Only in-frame clones appear in the TCRdb table, and some are missing; sequencing was by immunoSEQ multiplex PCR. The listing contains about 140,000 clones. Every donor was a healthy person donating bone marrow. These data are taken from a study of cytomegalovirus exposure and HLA in healthy donors. Study-level points and caveats: Cytomegalovirus-associated TCR beta chains were listed, numbering 164. Most TCR sequences were uncommon, yet certain public TCRs appeared in many donors.

CDR1 SNHLY and CDR2 FYNNEI come from the germline V gene. This CDR3 has 13 residues. Unmatched junction bases numbered 1, after V lost 9 bases and J lost 0 bases. Source material: PBMCs. This chain links TRBV2 with TRBJ2-1; 8 bases are shared with TRBD2. The sequence came from a young woman in good health and CMV-seronegative. The CDR3 DNA follows: TGTGCCAGGAGCGGGAGCTCCTACAATGAGCAGTTCTTC. The encoded protein is CARSGSSYNEQFF. Variable domain in full (rest from reference TRBV2 and TRBJ2-1): EPEVTQTPSHQVTQMGQEVILRCVPISNHLYFYWYRQILGQKVEFLVSFYNNEISEKSEIFDDQFSVERPDGSNFTLKIRSTKLEDSAMYFCARSGSSYNEQFFGPGTRLTVL.